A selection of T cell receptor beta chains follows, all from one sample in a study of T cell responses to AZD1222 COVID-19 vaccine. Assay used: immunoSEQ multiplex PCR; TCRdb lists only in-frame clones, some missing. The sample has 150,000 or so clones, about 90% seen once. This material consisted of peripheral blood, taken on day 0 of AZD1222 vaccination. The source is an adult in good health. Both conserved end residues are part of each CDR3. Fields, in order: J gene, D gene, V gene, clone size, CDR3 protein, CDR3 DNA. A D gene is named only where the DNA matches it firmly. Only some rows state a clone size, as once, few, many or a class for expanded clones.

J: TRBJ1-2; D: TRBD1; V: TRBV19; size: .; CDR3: CASRSALTGGSGGYTF; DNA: TGTGCCAGTAGGTCAGCCCTGACAGGGGGAAGCGGTGGCTACACCTTC
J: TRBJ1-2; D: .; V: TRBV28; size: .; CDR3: CASSYLDRKNYGYTF; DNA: TGTGCCAGCAGTTATCTAGACAGAAAGAACTATGGCTACACCTTC
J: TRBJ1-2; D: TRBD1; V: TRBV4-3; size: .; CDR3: CASSQDRDRGAYTF; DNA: TGCGCCAGCAGCCAGGACCGGGACAGGGGAGCCTACACCTTC
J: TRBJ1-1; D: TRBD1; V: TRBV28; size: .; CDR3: CASSAQGRGRTEAFF; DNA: TGTGCCAGCAGTGCGCAAGGAAGGGGGCGCACTGAAGCTTTCTTT
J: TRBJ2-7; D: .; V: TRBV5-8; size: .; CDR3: CASSSLRTGYEQYF; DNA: TGTGCCAGCAGCTCACTCCGGACGGGCTACGAGCAGTACTTC
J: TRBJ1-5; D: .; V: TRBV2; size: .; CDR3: CASTQETGNQPQHF; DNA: TGTGCCAGCACCCAAGAGACAGGCAATCAGCCCCAGCATTTT
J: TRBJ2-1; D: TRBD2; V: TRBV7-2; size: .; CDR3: CASSLAGTTNYNEQFF; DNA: TGTGCCAGCAGCTTAGCTGGGACTACTAACTACAATGAGCAGTTCTTC
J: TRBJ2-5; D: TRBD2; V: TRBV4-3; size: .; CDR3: CASSRRTSQAETQYF; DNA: TGCGCCAGCAGCCGTCGGACTAGCCAGGCTGAGACCCAGTACTTC
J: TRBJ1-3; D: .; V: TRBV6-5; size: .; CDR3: CASKSANSGNTIYF; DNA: TGTGCCAGCAAGTCGGCCAACTCTGGAAACACCATATATTTT
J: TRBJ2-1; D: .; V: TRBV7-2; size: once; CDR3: CASSTQGSREQFF; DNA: TGTGCCAGCAGCACTCAGGGTAGTCGGGAGCAGTTCTTC
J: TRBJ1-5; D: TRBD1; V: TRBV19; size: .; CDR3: CASNGGQGRNQPQHF; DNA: TGTGCCAGTAACGGAGGACAGGGAAGAAATCAGCCCCAGCATTTT
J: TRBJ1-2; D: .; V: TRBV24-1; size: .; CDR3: CATSSSGHGGYTF; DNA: TGTGCCACCAGTTCATCGGGGCACGGTGGCTACACCTTC
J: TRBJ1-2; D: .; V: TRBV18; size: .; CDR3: CASSPTQGFVIYTF; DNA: TGTGCCAGCTCACCAACGCAGGGGTTCGTTATCTACACCTTC
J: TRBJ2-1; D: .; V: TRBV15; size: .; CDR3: CATSGGSYNEQFF; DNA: TGTGCCACCAGTGGCGGCTCCTACAATGAGCAGTTCTTC
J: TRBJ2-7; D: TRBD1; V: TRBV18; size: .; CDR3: CASSPPGQGKDEQYF; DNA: TGTGCCAGCTCACCACCGGGACAGGGGAAGGACGAGCAGTACTTC
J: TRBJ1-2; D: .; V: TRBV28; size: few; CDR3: CASSQFEEGLNGYTF; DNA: TGTGCCAGCAGCCAGTTTGAAGAGGGGCTTAATGGCTACACCTTC
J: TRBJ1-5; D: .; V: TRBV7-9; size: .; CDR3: CASSLGGLGGLQPQHF; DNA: TGTGCCAGCAGCTTAGGGGGACTTGGGGGCCTACAGCCCCAGCATTTT
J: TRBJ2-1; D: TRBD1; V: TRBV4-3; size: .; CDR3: CASSTRQGAGYNEQFF; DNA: TGCGCCAGCAGCACCCGACAGGGGGCTGGGTACAATGAGCAGTTCTTC
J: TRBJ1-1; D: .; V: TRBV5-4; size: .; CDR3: CASSLGGEYTEAFF; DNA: TGTGCCAGCAGCTTGGGCGGGGAGTACACTGAAGCTTTCTTT
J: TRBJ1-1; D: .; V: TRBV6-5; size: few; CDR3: CASTEGGGRTEAFF; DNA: TGTGCCAGCACCGAAGGGGGGGGACGCACTGAAGCTTTCTTT
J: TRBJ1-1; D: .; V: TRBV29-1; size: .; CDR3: CSVTRKNTEAFF; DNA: TGCAGCGTTACGAGGAAGAACACTGAAGCTTTCTTT
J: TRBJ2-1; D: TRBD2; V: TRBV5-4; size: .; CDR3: CASSLWASGSYNEQFF; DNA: TGTGCCAGCAGCTTGTGGGCTAGCGGGTCCTACAATGAGCAGTTCTTC
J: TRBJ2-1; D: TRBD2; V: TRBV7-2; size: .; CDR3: CASSPIPGLANEQFF; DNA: TGTGCCAGCAGCCCGATACCGGGACTAGCGAATGAGCAGTTCTTC
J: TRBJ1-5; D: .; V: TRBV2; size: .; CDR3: CASELEGVVSNQPQHF; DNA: TGTGCCAGCGAGCTCGAGGGTGTTGTTAGCAATCAGCCCCAGCATTTT
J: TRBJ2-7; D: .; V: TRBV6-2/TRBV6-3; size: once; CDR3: CASSPGRDPREQYF; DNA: TGTGCCAGCAGCCCGGGACGGGACCCAAGGGAGCAGTACTTC
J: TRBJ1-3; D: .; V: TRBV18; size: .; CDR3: CASSSTQGTPGNTIYF; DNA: TGTGCCAGCTCATCGACACAGGGCACTCCTGGAAACACCATATATTTT
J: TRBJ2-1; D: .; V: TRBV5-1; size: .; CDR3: CASSLRWESHNEQFF; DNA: TGCGCCAGCAGCTTAAGGTGGGAAAGCCACAATGAGCAGTTCTTC
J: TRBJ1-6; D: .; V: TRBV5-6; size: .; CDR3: CASSLGRKSSPLHF; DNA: TGTGCCAGCAGCTTGGGACGGAAAAGTTCACCCCTCCACTTT
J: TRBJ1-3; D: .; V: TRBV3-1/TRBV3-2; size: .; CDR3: CASSLRQNGNTIYF; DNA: TGTGCCAGCAGCCTAAGACAGAATGGAAACACCATATATTTT
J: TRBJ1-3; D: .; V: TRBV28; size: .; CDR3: CASSLPGLGNTIYF; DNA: TGTGCCAGCAGTTTACCAGGGTTGGGAAACACCATATATTTT
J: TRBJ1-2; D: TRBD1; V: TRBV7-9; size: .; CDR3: CASSITTGPGYGYTF; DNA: TGTGCCAGCAGCATCACGACAGGGCCTGGCTATGGCTACACCTTC
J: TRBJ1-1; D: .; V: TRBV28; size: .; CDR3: CASTKGGIWDTEAFF; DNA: TGTGCCAGCACCAAAGGGGGGATTTGGGACACTGAAGCTTTCTTT
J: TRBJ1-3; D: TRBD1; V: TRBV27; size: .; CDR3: CASRRYGTDSGNTIYF; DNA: TGTGCCAGCAGGCGATATGGGACAGACTCTGGAAACACCATATATTTT
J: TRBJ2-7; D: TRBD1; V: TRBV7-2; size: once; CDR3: CASSLNRGTYEQYF; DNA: TGTGCCAGCAGCTTAAACAGGGGCACCTACGAGCAGTACTTC
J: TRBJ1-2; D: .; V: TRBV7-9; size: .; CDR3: CATEYLAGGYTF; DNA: TGTGCCACCGAATACCTAGCGGGAGGCTACACCTTC
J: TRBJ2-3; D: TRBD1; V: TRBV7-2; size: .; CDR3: CASSADRVNAQYF; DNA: TGTGCCAGCAGCGCCGACAGGGTTAACGCGCAGTATTTT
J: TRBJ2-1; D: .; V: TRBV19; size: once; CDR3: CASSIRGGLSYNEQFF; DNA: TGTGCCAGTAGTATACGGGGCGGCCTCTCCTACAATGAGCAGTTCTTC
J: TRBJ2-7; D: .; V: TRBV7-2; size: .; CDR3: CASSRDITDYEQYF; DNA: TGTGCCAGCAGCCGTGACATTACAGACTACGAGCAGTACTTC
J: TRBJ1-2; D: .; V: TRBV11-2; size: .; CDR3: CASSSVWARERYGYTF; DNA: TGTGCCAGCAGCTCAGTTTGGGCACGCGAGCGCTATGGCTACACCTTC
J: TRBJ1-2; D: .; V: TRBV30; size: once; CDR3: CAWSVRQNYGYTF; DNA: TGTGCCTGGAGTGTACGTCAGAACTATGGCTACACCTTC
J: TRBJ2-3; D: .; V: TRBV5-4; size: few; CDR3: CASSLAGRTETDTQYF; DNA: TGTGCCAGCAGCTTGGCCGGTAGGACAGAAACAGATACGCAGTATTTT
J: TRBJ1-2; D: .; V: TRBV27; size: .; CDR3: CATRQDGTYGYTF; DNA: TGTGCCACCCGGCAGGACGGAACCTATGGCTACACCTTC
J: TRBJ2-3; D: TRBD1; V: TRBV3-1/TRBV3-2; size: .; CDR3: CASSQEGKGAPDTQYF; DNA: TGTGCCAGCAGCCAAGAAGGGAAGGGGGCGCCAGATACGCAGTATTTT
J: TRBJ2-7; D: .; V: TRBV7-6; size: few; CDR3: CASSDPRTPAYEQYF; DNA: TGTGCCAGCAGCGATCCTAGGACACCCGCCTACGAGCAGTACTTC
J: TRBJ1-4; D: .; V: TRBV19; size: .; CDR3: CASSPWDEKLFF; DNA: TGTGCCAGTAGCCCCTGGGATGAAAAACTGTTTTTT
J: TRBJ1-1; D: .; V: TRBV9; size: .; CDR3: CASTREPDTEAFF; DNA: TGTGCCAGCACTCGAGAGCCAGACACTGAAGCTTTCTTT
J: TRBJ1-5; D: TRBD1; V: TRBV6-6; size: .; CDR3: CASRLGQGVSQPQHF; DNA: TGTGCCAGCAGGCTAGGACAGGGCGTAAGTCAGCCCCAGCATTTT
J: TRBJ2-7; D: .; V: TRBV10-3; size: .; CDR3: CAISDRESYEQYF; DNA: TGTGCCATCAGTGACCGGGAATCCTACGAGCAGTACTTC
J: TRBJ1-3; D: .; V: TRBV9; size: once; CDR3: CASSARGPSSGNTIYF; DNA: TGTGCCAGCAGCGCCCGGGGACCGAGCTCTGGAAACACCATATATTTT